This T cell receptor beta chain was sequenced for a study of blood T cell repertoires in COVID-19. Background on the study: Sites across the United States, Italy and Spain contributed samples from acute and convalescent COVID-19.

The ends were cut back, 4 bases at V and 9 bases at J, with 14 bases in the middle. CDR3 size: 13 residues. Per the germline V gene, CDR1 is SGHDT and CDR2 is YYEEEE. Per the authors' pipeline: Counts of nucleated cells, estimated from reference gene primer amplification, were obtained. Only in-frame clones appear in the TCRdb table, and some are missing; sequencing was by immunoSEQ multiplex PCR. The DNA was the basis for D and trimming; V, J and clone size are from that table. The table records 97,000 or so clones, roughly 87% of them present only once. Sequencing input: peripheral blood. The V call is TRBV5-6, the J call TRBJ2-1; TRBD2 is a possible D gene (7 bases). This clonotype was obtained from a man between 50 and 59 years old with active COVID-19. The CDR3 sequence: CASSGGAYGEQFF. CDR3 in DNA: TGTGCCAGCAGCGGGGGGGCTTACGGTGAGCAGTTCTTC.